This entry describes one T cell receptor beta chain. The data stem from a study of shared clonotypes between healthy human individuals. CD45RO-negative CD8 cells positively selected for CCR7 made up the naive population, which excluded terminally differentiated effector memory CD45RA+ cells. Germline CDR1 SGDLS, CDR2 YYNGEE. This CDR3 has 15 amino acids. With 1 base removed from V and 4 bases from J, the gap between germline ends came to 14 bases. TCRdb keeps only in-frame clones here, not all; method: immunoSEQ multiplex PCR. The sample carries hundreds of thousands of clones, roughly 98% recorded once.

The specimen sequenced was naive CD8+ T cells sorted from blood. J is TRBJ2-5 and V is TRBV9; tentative D call: TRBD2 (6 bases). The sequence came from a man aged 25 to 45 in good health. DNA of the CDR3: TGTGCCAGCAGCGTATGGGGGAGGAGCAGAGAGACCCAGTACTTC. This sequence encodes CASSVWGRSRETQYF.